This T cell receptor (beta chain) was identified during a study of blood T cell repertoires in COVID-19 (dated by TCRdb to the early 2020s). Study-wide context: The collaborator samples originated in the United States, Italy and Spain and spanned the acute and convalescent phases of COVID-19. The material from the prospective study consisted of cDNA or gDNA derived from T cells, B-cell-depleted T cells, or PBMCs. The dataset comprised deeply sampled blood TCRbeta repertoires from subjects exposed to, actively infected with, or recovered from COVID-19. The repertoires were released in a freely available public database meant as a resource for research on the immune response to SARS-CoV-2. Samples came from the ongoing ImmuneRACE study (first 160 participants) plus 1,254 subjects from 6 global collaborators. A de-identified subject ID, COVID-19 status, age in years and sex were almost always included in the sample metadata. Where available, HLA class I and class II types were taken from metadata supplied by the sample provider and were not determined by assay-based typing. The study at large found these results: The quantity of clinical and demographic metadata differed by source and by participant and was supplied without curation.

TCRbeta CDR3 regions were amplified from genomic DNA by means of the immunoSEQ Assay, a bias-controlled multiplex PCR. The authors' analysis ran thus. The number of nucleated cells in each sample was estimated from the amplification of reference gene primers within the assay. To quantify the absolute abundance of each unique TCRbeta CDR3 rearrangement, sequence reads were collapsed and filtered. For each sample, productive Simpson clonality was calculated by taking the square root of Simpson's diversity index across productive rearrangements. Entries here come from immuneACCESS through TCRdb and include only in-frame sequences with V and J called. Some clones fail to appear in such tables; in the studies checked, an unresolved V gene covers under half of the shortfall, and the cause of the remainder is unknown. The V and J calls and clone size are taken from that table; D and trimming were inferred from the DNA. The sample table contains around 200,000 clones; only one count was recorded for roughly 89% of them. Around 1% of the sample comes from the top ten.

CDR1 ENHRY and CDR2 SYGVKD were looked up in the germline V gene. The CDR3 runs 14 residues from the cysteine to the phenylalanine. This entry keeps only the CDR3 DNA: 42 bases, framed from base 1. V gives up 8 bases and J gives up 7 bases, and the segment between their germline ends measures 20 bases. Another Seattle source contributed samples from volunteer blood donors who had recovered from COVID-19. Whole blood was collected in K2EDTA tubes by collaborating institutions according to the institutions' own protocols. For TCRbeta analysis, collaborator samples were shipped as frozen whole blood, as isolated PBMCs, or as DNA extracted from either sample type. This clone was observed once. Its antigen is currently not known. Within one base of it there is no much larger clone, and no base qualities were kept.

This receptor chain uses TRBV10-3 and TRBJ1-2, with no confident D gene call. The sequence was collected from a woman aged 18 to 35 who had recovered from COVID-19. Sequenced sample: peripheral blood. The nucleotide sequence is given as TGTGCCATCGGGAGATTTGTGGGATCGGGTGGCTACACCTTC. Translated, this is CAIGRFVGSGGYTF.